These 22 T cell receptor beta chains share one sample of origin, sequenced in a study of OX40 agonist ivuxolimab in advanced cancers. Here immunoSEQ multiplex PCR was the method, and the copy in TCRdb shows in-frame clones only, minus some. In the table there are 65,000 to 90,000 clones, 80% to 90% of which are singletons. Sequenced material: CD4+ or CD8+ T cells sorted from blood, taken in a trial of the OX40 agonist ivuxolimab. Every receptor here comes from an adult with an advanced solid tumor such as melanoma, head and neck, liver or kidney cancer.

This sequence joins TRBV19 and TRBJ2-3, with D perhaps TRBD2 (5 bases). CDR3 length: 12 amino acids. Trimming removed 8 bases at V and 4 bases at J, with 10 bases between. Germline CDR1 is LNHDA and CDR2 is SQIVND (reference sequence). The CDR3, as DNA: TGTGCCAGTGGCATCGGGGCAGATACGCAGTATTTT. Protein product: CASGIGADTQYF.

This chain connects TRBV2 to TRBJ1-2; D not certain. The V gene's germline CDR1 is SNHLY and CDR2 FYNNEI. CDR3 length: 13 residues. The germline V and J ends were trimmed by 4 bases and 4 bases, with 10 bases remaining between them. In nucleotides, the CDR3 is TGTGCCAGCAGTGGGCAGCCAATCTATGGCTACACCTTC. The encoded protein is CASSGQPIYGYTF.

J is TRBJ1-1 and V is TRBV19, with a possible D match to TRBD1 (5 bases). The CDR3 is 15 residues long. Trimming removed 3 bases from V and 1 base from J, with 12 bases in between. The germline gives CDR1 LNHDA, CDR2 SQIVND (reference sequence). In DNA, the CDR3 is TGTGCCAGTAGTATTTATGGACACTCGAACACTGAAGCTTTCTTT. Translating it yields CASSIYGHSNTEAFF.

The rearrangement uses TRBV2 and TRBJ1-1; D remains ambiguous. V was pared by 7 bases and J by 7 bases, with 4 bases between. Germline CDR1 SNHLY, CDR2 FYNNEI. The CDR3 totals 9 residues. The CDR3 sequence: CASIDEAFF. The CDR3 bases are TGTGCCAGCATTGATGAAGCTTTCTTT.

The rearrangement links TRBV9 to TRBJ2-1, with 11 positions matching TRBD2. The trim removed 3 bases at V and 8 bases at J, leaving 7 bases unmatched. This CDR3 contains 15 residues. In germline, CDR1 is SGDLS, CDR2 YYNGEE. CDR3 sequence: CASSGSGRAMDEQFF. CDR3 nucleotide sequence: TGTGCCAGCAGCGGTAGCGGGAGGGCCATGGATGAGCAGTTCTTC.

The chain carries TRBV4-1 and TRBJ1-1; D gene ambiguous. V shed 1 base and J shed 8 bases, with 5 bases lying between them. The germline V gene has CDR1 MGHRA and CDR2 YSYEKL. The CDR3 has 11 amino acids. In DNA form, the CDR3 reads TGCGCCAGCAGCCAAGGGGTAGAAGCTTTCTTT. Protein sequence: CASSQGVEAFF.

The J gene is TRBJ2-5, the V gene TRBV7-9; D unclear. Germline lookup yields CDR1 SEHNR and CDR2 FQNEAQ (reference sequence). This CDR3 region has 15 residues. Trimming took 5 bases from V and 4 from J, leaving 17 bases between them. DNA for the CDR3: TGTGCCAGCAGCCCACTCCGGGCAGCTCGAGAGACCCAGTACTTC. Amino acid sequence: CASSPLRAARETQYF. The complete variable domain, with remaining parts taken from reference TRBV7-9 and TRBJ2-5, reads DTGVSQNPRHKITKRGQNVTFRCDPISEHNRLYWYRQTLGQGPEFLTYFQNEAQLEKSRLLSDRFSAERPKGSFSTLEIQRTEQGDSAMYLCASSPLRAARETQYFGPGTRLLVL.

V and J are TRBV7-9 and TRBJ2-5; D possibly corresponds to TRBD1 (5 bases). The germline V gene encodes CDR1 SEHNR and CDR2 FQNEAQ (reference sequence). This CDR3 comprises 14 residues. Trimming stripped 4 bases from V and 2 bases from J, with 11 bases between. The CDR3 loop is CASSSTAGQETQYF. The CDR3 DNA follows: TGTGCCAGCAGCTCGACAGCTGGACAAGAGACCCAGTACTTC.

The V call is TRBV29-1, the J call TRBJ1-1, with D uncertain. CDR3 length: 14 residues. Germline V gene lookup returns CDR1 SQVTM and CDR2 ANQGSEA. Trimming removed 4 bases at V and 0 bases at J, with 12 bases between. The CDR3 nucleotides are TGCAGCGTTGCTGGACGGTCCTTGAACACTGAAGCTTTCTTT. This encodes CSVAGRSLNTEAFF.

CDR3 sequence: CASSLPGTGTDTQYF. CDR3 DNA: TGTGCCAGCAGCCTCCCCGGGACAGGCACAGATACGCAGTATTTT. This chain connects TRBV7-9 to TRBJ2-3, with 7 positions matching TRBD1. J gave up 1 base and V 5 bases, and 6 bases lay outside the gene matches. This CDR3 spans 15 amino acids. Germline V gives CDR1 SEHNR, CDR2 FQNEAQ (reference sequence).

The rearrangement uses TRBV27 and TRBJ2-3, with D perhaps matching TRBD1 or TRBD2 (7 bases each). The CDR3 is made up of 18 amino acids. Germline values: CDR1 MNHEY, CDR2 SMNVEV (reference sequence). Trimming took 6 bases from V and 4 from J, leaving 26 bases between them. CDR3 bases: TGTGCCAGCAGCATTATCTCCGGCGGGGGAGGGGGCGCAGATACGCAGTATTTT. It translates to CASSIISGGGGGADTQYF.

The genes are TRBV19 and TRBJ2-1, with 11 nucleotides matching TRBD2. The junction had 11 bases not matched to a gene; V was cut back by 1 base and J by 0 bases. This CDR3 has 20 residues. CDR1 is LNHDA, CDR2 SQIVND, per germline (reference sequence). CDR3 protein: CASSIGRRLAGSSSYNEQFF. CDR3 coding DNA: TGTGCCAGTAGTATAGGGCGGAGACTAGCGGGAAGTAGCTCCTACAATGAGCAGTTCTTC.

This rearrangement joins TRBV6-5 to TRBJ2-2; no clear D gene. CDR1 and CDR2 from the germline V gene are MNHEY and SVGAGI. The ends were cut back, 6 bases at V and 7 bases at J, with 6 bases in the middle. The CDR3 has 11 amino acids. The DNA of the CDR3 is TGTGCCAGCAGAGAGGACGGGGAGCTGTTTTTT. Encoded protein: CASREDGELFF.

The CDR3 region has the DNA TGTGCCAGTAGTACCTTTGGGGGAGGGCCGTCAGGGCAGTTCTTC. Translation: CASSTFGGGPSGQFF. V usage is TRBV19 and J usage is TRBJ2-1; 7 bases align to TRBD2. Germline V lookup: CDR1 LNHDA, CDR2 SQIVND (reference sequence). The V segment lost 4 bases and the J segment 12 bases; nucleotides outside the gene matches: 15. The CDR3 consists of 15 residues.

The gene calls are TRBV6-5 and TRBJ1-1; D is possibly TRBD1 (5 bases). The CDR3 has 16 amino acids. V was clipped by 1 base and J by 1 base, with 13 bases between them. Germline V gene sequence: CDR1 MNHEY, CDR2 SVGAGI. The CDR3 DNA reads as TGTGCCAGCAGTTACTTCGGAAGGGGAGGGAACACTGAAGCTTTCTTT. Protein: CASSYFGRGGNTEAFF.

The V gene is TRBV7-9, the J gene TRBJ1-4; a weak D match, TRBD1 (5 bases). The CDR3 has 12 residues. Germline CDR1 reads SEHNR; CDR2 reads FQNEAQ (reference sequence). The V gene lost 5 bases and the J gene lost 8 bases, with 9 bases spanning the gap. CDR3 nucleotide sequence: TGTGCCAGCAGCATCGAGGGGGAAAAACTGTTTTTT. Translation: CASSIEGEKLFF.

This clone appeared a single time. CDR3 bases: TGTGCCTGGAGTGATTTGGGGGGACCAGGCGATGAGCAGTTCTTC. It yields the protein CAWSDLGGPGDEQFF. The genes are TRBV30 and TRBJ2-1, with D possibly being TRBD2 (6 bases). Germline V lookup: CDR1 GTSNPN, CDR2 SVGIG (reference sequence). The CDR3 runs to 15 residues. The ends were cut back, 1 base at V and 8 bases at J, with 18 bases in the middle.

The chain combines TRBV6-1 with TRBJ1-2; D is unresolved. Germline V gene lookup returns CDR1 MNHNS and CDR2 SASEGT. The V end lost 6 bases, the J end lost 0 bases, and 14 bases lay between the germline ends. This CDR3 is 15 amino acids long. The CDR3 DNA sequence: TGTGCCAGCAGGCCACTCCGGACGTCTAACTATGGCTACACCTTC. This codes for CASRPLRTSNYGYTF.

The V gene is TRBV7-8, the J gene TRBJ1-1, with TRBD1 as a possible D gene (5 bases). V was cut by 1 base and J by 4 bases, with 10 bases left in between. The CDR3 spans 14 residues. Germline V gene sequence: CDR1 SGHVS, CDR2 FQNEAQ. The CDR3 protein is CASSLGGVGTEAFF. For the CDR3, the DNA is TGTGCCAGCAGCTTAGGAGGGGTGGGCACTGAAGCTTTCTTT.

This clone was counted a single time. The J gene is TRBJ2-7, the V gene TRBV19, with 8 bases fitting TRBD1. This CDR3 is built from 15 residues. V was clipped by 3 bases and J by 5 bases; unmatched bases: 9. Germline-derived CDR1 and CDR2 are LNHDA and SQIVND (reference sequence). The CDR3 loop reads CASSIGNRGSNEQYF. CDR3 DNA: TGTGCCAGTAGTATCGGGAACAGGGGGTCCAACGAGCAGTACTTC.

The rearrangement links TRBV7-9 to TRBJ1-4, with 10 nucleotides matching TRBD1. This CDR3 has 17 amino acids. V lost 3 bases to trimming and J lost 7 bases; unmatched junction nucleotides: 11. Germline assignment: CDR1 SEHNR and CDR2 FQNEAQ (reference sequence). DNA of the CDR3: TGTGCCAGCAGCTTCCTACCTCCGGGACAGGGGAGTGAAAAACTGTTTTTT. Encoded protein: CASSFLPPGQGSEKLFF.

V usage is TRBV18 and J usage is TRBJ2-1, with D possibly TRBD1 on 12 matching bases. The length of the CDR3 is 21 residues. Trimming shortened V by 5 bases and J by 3 bases, and 32 bases separated the two germline ends. Germline values: CDR1 KGHSH, CDR2 LQKENI. CDR3 DNA: TGTGCCAGCTCAAAACCGGGACAGGGGGCCCTAGCGGGAGGAATCTACAATGAGCAGTTCTTC. It specifies CASSKPGQGALAGGIYNEQFF.